Sequencing of this T cell receptor (beta chain) was carried out in a study of early stage breast cancer tumors. Study at large: Most invasive tumors, about 80% of the 16, were ER+/PR+/HER2-. Overall study results and limits: Most shared enriched TCRB sequences were commonly generated ones. Functional markers like CD4, CD8 and FOXP3 were missed in bulk sequencing.

The J segment lost 7 bases and the V segment lost 2 bases, leaving 8 bases of the junction unmatched. Per the germline V gene, CDR1 is LGHNA and CDR2 is YNFKEQ. The CDR3 runs 16 residues. Method: immunoSEQ multiplex PCR; TCRdb's copy keeps in-frame clones and lacks some. The sample comprises tens of thousands of clones, around 75% of which are singletons, and approximately 4.6% rests with the top ten. Comments on this clone: Its antigen is currently unknown.

The TCR originated in a person aged 40 to 49 with breast cancer. The chain combines TRBV4-2 with TRBJ2-7, with 13 bases matching TRBD2. The sample consisted of blood. CDR3 bases: TGTGCCAGCAGCCAATCCCCGGGACTAGCGGGAAATGAGCAGTACTTC. It translates to CASSQSPGLAGNEQYF.